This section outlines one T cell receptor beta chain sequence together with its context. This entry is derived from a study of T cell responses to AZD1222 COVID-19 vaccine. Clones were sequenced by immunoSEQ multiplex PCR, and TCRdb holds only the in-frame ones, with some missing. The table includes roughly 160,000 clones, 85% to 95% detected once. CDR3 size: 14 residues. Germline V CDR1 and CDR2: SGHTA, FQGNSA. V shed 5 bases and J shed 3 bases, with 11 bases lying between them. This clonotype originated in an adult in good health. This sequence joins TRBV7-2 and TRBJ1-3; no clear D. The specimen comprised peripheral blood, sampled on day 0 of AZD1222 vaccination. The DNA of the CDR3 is TGTGCCAGCAGCCCGACCAGAGGTGGAAACACCATATATTTT. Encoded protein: CASSPTRGGNTIYF. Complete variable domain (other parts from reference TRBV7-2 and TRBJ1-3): GAGVSQSPSNKVTEKGKDVELRCDPISGHTALYWYRQSLGQGLEFLIYFQGNSAPDKSGLPSDRFSAERTGGSVSTLTIQRTQQEDSAVYLCASSPTRGGNTIYFGEGSWLTVV.